The 3 T cell receptor beta chains reported below all come from one sample, sequenced in a study of blood T cell repertoires in COVID-19 (dated by TCRdb to 2018 to 2020). The library was built by means of the immunoSEQ multiplex PCR assay. TCRdb obtained this table from immuneACCESS and retained in-frame rearrangements with V and J assigned. These tables miss some clones; where compared with another copy, unresolved V genes account for less than half of the shortfall, and the remainder is unexplained. This sample is represented by about 370,000 clones; more than 80% of them were singletons. The ten most abundant clones make up over 0.95% of the sample. Input material: PBMCs or T cells enriched from blood (not recorded which). The origin of the receptors is a man aged 18 to 30 who had recovered from COVID-19.

J is TRBJ2-5 and V is TRBV14; no firm D call. This CDR3 contains 12 residues. Germline assignment: CDR1 SGHDN and CDR2 FVKESK. Trimming left V 7 bases short and J 5 bases short, with 11 bases between. CDR3 in DNA: TGTGCCAGCAACCTAGGTGGGGAGACCCAGTACTTC. Its translation: CASNLGGETQYF. The variable domain in full, with the rest retrieved from reference TRBV14 and TRBJ2-5, is EAGVTQFPSHSVIEKGQTVTLRCDPISGHDNLYWYRRVMGKEIKFLLHFVKESKQDESGMPNNRFLAERTGGTYSTLKVQPAELEDSGVYFCASNLGGETQYFGPGTRLLVL.

V usage is TRBV7-9 and J usage is TRBJ2-1; D is uncertain. The germline V gene encodes CDR1 SEHNR and CDR2 FQNEAQ (reference sequence). The V end lost 1 base, the J end lost 9 bases, and 13 bases lay between the germline ends. The CDR3 extends over 14 amino acids. The CDR3 nucleotides read TGTGCCAGCAGCTTAGGATCCGGTTCCGGTGAGCAGTTCTTC. Translating gives CASSLGSGSGEQFF.

V usage is TRBV19 and J usage is TRBJ1-1; 8 bases line up with TRBD1. This CDR3 spans 12 amino acids. J was trimmed by 10 bases and V by 6 bases; bases with no gene match: 7. The V gene's germline CDR1 is LNHDA and CDR2 SQIVND (reference sequence). The chain's CDR3 is CASSMRDRSAFF. DNA for the CDR3: TGTGCCAGTAGCATGCGGGACAGGTCAGCTTTCTTT.